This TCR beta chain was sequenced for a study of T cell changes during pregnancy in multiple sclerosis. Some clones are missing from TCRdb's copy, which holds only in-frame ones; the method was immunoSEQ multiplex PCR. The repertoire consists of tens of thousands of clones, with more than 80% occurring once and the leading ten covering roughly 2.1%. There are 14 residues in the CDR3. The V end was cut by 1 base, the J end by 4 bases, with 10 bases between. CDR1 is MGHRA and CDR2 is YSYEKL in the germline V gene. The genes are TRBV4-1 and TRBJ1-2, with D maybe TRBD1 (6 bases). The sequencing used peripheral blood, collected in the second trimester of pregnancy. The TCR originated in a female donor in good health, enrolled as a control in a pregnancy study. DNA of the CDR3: TGCGCCAGCAGCCAAGCCCAGGGGTCCTATGGCTACACCTTC. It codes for CASSQAQGSYGYTF.